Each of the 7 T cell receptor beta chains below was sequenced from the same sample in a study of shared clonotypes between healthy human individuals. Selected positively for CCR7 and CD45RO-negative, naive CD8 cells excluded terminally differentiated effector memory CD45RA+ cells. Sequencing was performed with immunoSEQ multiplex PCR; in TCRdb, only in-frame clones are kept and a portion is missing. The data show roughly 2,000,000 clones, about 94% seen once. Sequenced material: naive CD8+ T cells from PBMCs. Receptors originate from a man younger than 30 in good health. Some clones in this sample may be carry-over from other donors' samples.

CDR3 DNA sequence: TGTGCCAGCAGCTTGGCGGCCAGCCTGAACACTGAAGCTTTCTTT. The encoded protein is CASSLAASLNTEAFF. This sequence joins TRBV5-6 and TRBJ1-1, with no clear D. Germline loops: CDR1 SGHDT, CDR2 YYEEEE. The length of the CDR3 is 15 residues. Trimming removed 0 bases from V and 0 bases from J, with 9 bases in between.

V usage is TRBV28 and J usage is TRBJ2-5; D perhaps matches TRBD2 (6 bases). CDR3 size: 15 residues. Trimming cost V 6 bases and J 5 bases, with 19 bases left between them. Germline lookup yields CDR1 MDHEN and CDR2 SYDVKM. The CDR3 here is CASSFMGPGGETQYF. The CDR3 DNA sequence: TGTGCCAGCAGCTTTATGGGCCCTGGAGGGGAGACCCAGTACTTC.

The CDR3 nucleotides read TGTGCCAGCAGTTTTGCGGGCACTTTGGGTGAGCAGTACTTC. Its protein product is CASSFAGTLGEQYF. The V call is TRBV28, the J call TRBJ2-7, with D tentatively TRBD2 (5 bases). Deletions cut 3 bases from V and 7 bases from J, with 16 bases between. This CDR3 has 14 residues. Germline V gene lookup returns CDR1 MDHEN and CDR2 SYDVKM.

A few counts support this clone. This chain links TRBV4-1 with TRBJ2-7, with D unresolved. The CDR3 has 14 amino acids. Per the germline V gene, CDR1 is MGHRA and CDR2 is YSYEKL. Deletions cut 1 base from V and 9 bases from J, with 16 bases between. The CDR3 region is CASSQVGSPAGQYF. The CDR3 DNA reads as TGCGCCAGCAGCCAAGTCGGTTCACCGGCCGGGCAGTACTTC.

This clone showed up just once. The CDR3 nucleotides read TGTGCCAGTAGTCCGGGGACAGGGCTACTTTATAGCAATCAGCCCCAGCATTTT. Amino acid sequence: CASSPGTGLLYSNQPQHF. The chain joins TRBV19 to TRBJ1-5; TRBD1 matches at 9 bases. Germline lookup yields CDR1 LNHDA and CDR2 SQIVND (reference sequence). V lost 5 bases to trimming and J lost 0 bases; unmatched junction nucleotides: 11. This CDR3 region has 18 residues.

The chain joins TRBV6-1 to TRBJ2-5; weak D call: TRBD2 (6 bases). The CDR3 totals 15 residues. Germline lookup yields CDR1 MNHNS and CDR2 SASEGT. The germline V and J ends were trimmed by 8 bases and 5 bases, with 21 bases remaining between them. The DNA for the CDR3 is TGTGCCAGCGGCCCCGGGACTCTCGCGTCGGAGACCCAGTACTTC. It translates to CASGPGTLASETQYF.

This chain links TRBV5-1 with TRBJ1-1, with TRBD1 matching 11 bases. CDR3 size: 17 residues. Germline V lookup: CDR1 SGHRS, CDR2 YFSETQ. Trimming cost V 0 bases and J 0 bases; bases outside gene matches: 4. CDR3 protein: CASSLGDRGSLNTEAFF. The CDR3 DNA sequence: TGCGCCAGCAGCTTGGGGGACAGGGGGTCATTGAACACTGAAGCTTTCTTT.